This TCR beta chain was recovered during a study of graft-versus-host responses after intestinal transplantation (dated by TCRdb to 2020 to 2022). Regarding the research as a whole: Multivisceral, liver-intestinal, or isolated intestinal transplants were received by the recipients. After intestinal transplantation, graft-versus-host and host-versus-graft alloreactive T cell clones were followed in the graft, circulation and bone marrow using bulk TCR-beta CDR3 sequencing. A cohort of more than 20 intestinal transplant recipients, including one retransplant, was enrolled, and 3 patients lacking pretransplant specimens were excluded. Alloreactive clones were identified by sequencing pre-transplant mixed lymphocyte reaction products and comparing these products with unstimulated pre-transplant donor and recipient T cells. A peak of at least 4% donor T cells among recipient peripheral blood mononuclear cells was the definition used for donor T cell macrochimerism. Anti-thymocyte globulin induction was given to all recipients, followed by maintenance tacrolimus and steroids for approximately three years. Rather than being sequenced by the commercial service, samples from a few later patients were sequenced in-house on an Illumina MiSeq and processed with MiXCR. Broader findings and caveats from the paper: Early after transplant, peak levels of circulating GvH clones were found to be associated with declines in HvG clones. GvH clones were detected in recipient bone marrow, and some appeared earlier in ileal mucosa or blood, consistent with an intestinal mucosal origin. The conclusions were limited by the relatively low number and heterogeneity of the intestinal transplant patients. High GvH to HvG T cell clonal ratios were observed in the allografts of patients with donor T cell macrochimerism.

Per the publication, the time point label means: cells obtained before transplantation from donor or recipient. CD3+CD4+ and CD3+CD8+ populations were FACS-sorted from unstimulated pre-transplant donor and recipient cells taken from spleen or lymph nodes. In the case of this clone: It lacks a known antigen. Within one base of it there is no much larger clone, and no base qualities were kept.

Preparation of the library involved the immunoSEQ multiplex PCR assay. For most patients, genomic DNA was isolated with the Qiagen DNeasy Blood and Tissue Kit and shipped frozen to Adaptive Biotechnologies for TCR sequencing. For most patients, high-throughput TCR-beta CDR3 sequencing of genomic DNA was performed by Adaptive Biotechnologies. For the original study's pipeline: TCR sequencing data were retrieved from Adaptive's ImmunoSEQ software for around 18 patients, whereas a few other patients were processed with MiXCR and VDJtools. CD4 versus CD8 sorting errors were corrected by removing sequences found in both subsets at a frequency ratio below 5:1. CDR3 nucleotide sequences shared by donor and recipient were removed because the origin of these sequences could not be assigned. To count as alloreactive, a clone needed at least 2-fold expansion over unstimulated cells and a minimum CFSE-low frequency of 0.002% (template counts) or 0.001% (read counts). Mappable clones were those detected in sequenced pre-transplant spleen, lymph node, or MLR CFSE-low populations of the donor or recipient. Cumulative frequency of alloreactive clones was calculated as a percentage of all sequences weighted by copy number. TCRdb holds this immuneACCESS table with in-frame rearrangements only. Some clones are missing; in checked studies, unresolved V genes explain under half, and the rest has no known cause. That table furnishes V, J and clone size, whereas the DNA furnished D and trimming. In all, the sample holds over 80,000 clones, and 91% of those were seen once. Of the sample, about 0.18% is held by the ten largest clones.

This sequence originates from a human donor who was the organ donor for an intestinal transplant. The sample in question was unstimulated CD4+ T cells sorted from spleen or lymph node cells, obtained before transplant.

The nucleotide sequence reads TGTGCCAGCAGCCAAGAAACACTAGCGGGGGGGCTTAAGGCCGGGGAGCTGTTTTTT. Translated, this gives CASSQETLAGGLKAGELFF. Here the chain combines TRBV4-2 and TRBJ2-2, with TRBD2 identical over 13 junction bases. Including the terminal cysteine and phenylalanine, the CDR3 comprises 19 residues. The kept DNA is CDR3 alone, 57 bases in frame from the first base. CDR1 and CDR2 are read off the germline V gene as LGHNA and YNFKEQ. Unmatched junction bases come to 10, with V trimmed by 0 bases and J by 6 bases.